The sequence of this T cell receptor (beta chain) was determined in a study of blood T cell repertoires in COVID-19. The overall study: COVID-19 samples, acute and convalescent, were from the United States, Italy and Spain.

How the authors handled the data: Amplifying reference gene primers gave estimates of nucleated cell counts. TCRdb's table, derived via immunoSEQ multiplex PCR, lists solely in-frame clones and lacks some. For V, J and clone size, that table is used; D and trimming come from the DNA. The sample shows 200,000 to 300,000 clones, about 83% of them seen only once. V was clipped by 5 bases and J by 5 bases; unmatched bases: 9. This CDR3 is 17 amino acids long. CDR1 is SGHTA, CDR2 FQGNSA, per germline. The V call is TRBV7-2, the J call TRBJ2-5; 15 positions agree with TRBD2. The specimen was peripheral blood. The receptor's source is a woman aged 80 or over with COVID-19, enrolled during active disease. CDR3 in amino acids: CASSLRTSGGAKETQYF. DNA for the CDR3: TGTGCCAGCAGCCTAAGGACTAGCGGGGGGGCTAAGGAGACCCAGTACTTC.